A selection of T cell receptor beta chains follows, all from one sample in a study of CD8 T cells in ankylosing spondylitis. Each CDR3 protein is one row after TCRdb ran MiXCR on the 5' RACE reads. The repertoire has around 210,000 distinct CDR3 sequences, 7% to 10% of them found once; the top ten carry more than 4.5%. Source material: blood, either unsorted or a sorted T cell fraction (not recorded which). The receptor set was obtained from a female donor with ankylosing spondylitis or in good health (not recorded which). The CDR3 runs from the conserved cysteine through the conserved F or W. D genes are given only for firm matches. Rows give clone size only sometimes, using once, few, many, or a class for an expanded clone.

V	D	J	size	DNA	CDR3
TRBV20-1	TRBD2	TRBJ2-3	many	TGCAGTGCTTTGACTAGCGGGAGTTTAGATACGCAGTATTTT	CSALTSGSLDTQYF
TRBV7-6	TRBD2	TRBJ2-5	many	TGTGCCAGCAGCACGGGACTAGAGGAGACCCAGTACTTC	CASSTGLEETQYF
TRBV6-2/TRBV6-3	.	TRBJ1-6	many	TGTGCCAGCAATTTGTTGGGATCACCCCTCCACTTT	CASNLLGSPLHF
TRBV29-1	.	TRBJ2-3	many	TGCAGCGTTGAGGCCCTGGGTCCAAATACGCAGTATTTT	CSVEALGPNTQYF
TRBV29-1	TRBD1	TRBJ2-7	many	TGCAGCGTTACAGGGGGCGGTGCAGGCGAGCAGTACTTC	CSVTGGGAGEQYF
TRBV7-8	.	TRBJ1-2	.	TGTGCCAGCAGCTTAGGAACCGGGGGATACTATGGCTACACCTTC	CASSLGTGGYYGYTF
TRBV9	.	TRBJ2-1	many	TGTGCCAGCACCCCCGGCGGCTCCTACAATGAGCAGTTCTTC	CASTPGGSYNEQFF
TRBV28	TRBD2	TRBJ2-1	many	TGTGCCAGCACCCCTTCAGGGACTAGCGCTCACAATGAGCAGTTCTTC	CASTPSGTSAHNEQFF
TRBV5-1	TRBD2	TRBJ2-2	many	TGCGCCAGCAGCTTGGCTAGCGGGAGTAACACCGGGGAGCTGTTTTTT	CASSLASGSNTGELFF
TRBV4-3	.	TRBJ1-2	many	TGCGCCAGCAGCCAAGGCCGGGGAGGGAACGGCTATGGCTACACCTTC	CASSQGRGGNGYGYTF
TRBV28	.	TRBJ1-6	many	TGTGCCAGCACGTGGACAGCCCTTCAATCACCCCTCCACTTT	CASTWTALQSPLHF
TRBV12-3/TRBV12-4	TRBD1	TRBJ1-5	many	TGTGCCAGCAGTTTTGGGACAGACTATCAGCCCCAGCATTTT	CASSFGTDYQPQHF
TRBV7-6	.	TRBJ2-1	many	TGTGCCAGCAGCTTAGAATCGGCAGGTCCGGCCAATGAGCAGTTCTTC	CASSLESAGPANEQFF
TRBV5-1	TRBD1	TRBJ2-3	many	TGCGCCAGCAGCCCCGGGACAGCAGCAGATACGCAGTATTTT	CASSPGTAADTQYF
TRBV21-1	.	TRBJ2-7	many	TGTGCCAGCAGCCCGGGCGTGACTAGCGGGTCCTCCTACGAGCAGTACTTC	CASSPGVTSGSSYEQYF
TRBV10-2	.	TRBJ2-5	many	TGCGCCAGCAGTGAGGGATTAAAGACCCAGTACTTC	CASSEGLKTQYF
TRBV4-3	TRBD2	TRBJ2-1	many	TGCGCCAGCAGCCTAAGACTGGGAGCGGGAGAAGAGAAGGAGCAGTTCTTC	CASSLRLGAGEEKEQFF
TRBV13	TRBD1	TRBJ1-6	many	TGTGCCAGCAGCAGGCGACAGGGGCGAAATAATTCACCCCTCCACTTT	CASSRRQGRNNSPLHF
TRBV7-2	.	TRBJ2-3	.	TGTGCCAGCAGCTTAGTAAGGGCCCCCGGAGATACGCAGTATTTT	CASSLVRAPGDTQYF
TRBV5-1	.	TRBJ2-1	many	TGCGCCAGCAGCTCGTCGGGAGACAACGACAATGAGCAGTTCTTC	CASSSSGDNDNEQFF
TRBV28	.	TRBJ2-1	many	TGTGCCAGCACCCGGAGGGGGGGAAGCTCCTACAATGAGCAGTTCTTC	CASTRRGGSSYNEQFF
TRBV7-9	.	TRBJ2-3	many	TGTGCCAGCAGCTTATTGCCAGGGTCTAGCACAGATACGCAGTATTTT	CASSLLPGSSTDTQYF
TRBV5-1	TRBD2	TRBJ2-5	few	TGCGCCAGCAGCCAGGGACTAGCGGGAGTCCGAGAGACCCAGTACTTC	CASSQGLAGVRETQYF
TRBV20-1	.	TRBJ2-3	many	TGCAGTGCAATGCGAGGGGGGTTTTCCACAGATACGCAGTATTTT	CSAMRGGFSTDTQYF
TRBV5-1	.	TRBJ1-4	many	TGCGCCAGCAGCTTGGAGGCGGGCTTGGAAAAACTGTTTTTT	CASSLEAGLEKLFF
TRBV20-1	TRBD2	TRBJ2-7	many	TGCAGTGCTAGATTGGCTAGCGGGACTCGGGAGCAGTACTTC	CSARLASGTREQYF
TRBV6-5	.	TRBJ1-1	many	TGTGCCAGCAAACAGGGAAGGAACACTGAAGCTTTCTTT	CASKQGRNTEAFF
TRBV20-1	.	TRBJ1-2	many	TGCAGTGCTAGAGCGCCAGCTGAATTTAACTATGGCTACACCTTC	CSARAPAEFNYGYTF
TRBV20-1	.	TRBJ1-2	many	TGCAGTGGGGGGGATAACTATGGCTACACCTTC	CSGGDNYGYTF
TRBV5-1	.	TRBJ1-1	few	TGCGCCAGCAGCTTGGTCGGCGGCCCTGAAGCTTTCTTT	CASSLVGGPEAFF
TRBV12-3/TRBV12-4	TRBD1	TRBJ2-1	.	TGTGCCAGCAGCTGGACAGGGGGAAATGAGCAGTTCTTC	CASSWTGGNEQFF
TRBV5-1	.	TRBJ1-2	many	TGCGCCAGCGCCAGGGCGGACAACGACTATGGCTACACCTTC	CASARADNDYGYTF
TRBV21-1	.	TRBJ2-5	few	TGTGCCAGCAGGGGAAATTTGGGGGAGACCCAGTACTTC	CASRGNLGETQYF
TRBV30	.	TRBJ1-3	few	TGTGCCTGGAGTGTACCGGGGACCATATATTTT	CAWSVPGTIYF
TRBV28	TRBD1	TRBJ1-5	many	TGTGCCAGCAGTTTACAAAGACAGGGCGGGCAGCCCCAGCATTTT	CASSLQRQGGQPQHF
TRBV6-2/TRBV6-3	.	TRBJ1-5	.	TGTGCCAGCTCCCGGGGCGGGTATGGCAATCAGCCCCAGCATTTT	CASSRGGYGNQPQHF
TRBV7-2	.	TRBJ2-1	many	TGTGCCAGCAGCTCTAGGGGGGCTAGCGGATACAATGAGCAGTTCTTC	CASSSRGASGYNEQFF
TRBV12-3/TRBV12-4	.	TRBJ1-5	many	TGTGCCAGCAGTTTATCAGGGGATAGCAATCAGCCCCAGCATTTT	CASSLSGDSNQPQHF
TRBV29-1	.	TRBJ2-2	many	TGCAGCGTTGGGGGCGGCCCCGACACCGGGGAGCTGTTTTTT	CSVGGGPDTGELFF
TRBV9	.	TRBJ2-1	many	TGTGCCAGCAGCCCCGCCCAAGGGGTGAATGAGCAGTTCTTC	CASSPAQGVNEQFF
TRBV20-1	TRBD2	TRBJ2-7	many	TGCAGTGCTAGAGGCGGGACTAGCGGTTCCTACGAGCAGTACTTC	CSARGGTSGSYEQYF
TRBV7-3	.	TRBJ2-7	many	TGTGCCAGCAGCCCCGGGCCCATCTCCTACGAGCAGTACTTC	CASSPGPISYEQYF
TRBV7-2	.	TRBJ2-3	.	TGTGCCAGCTCGAGGGCGGGAAGTTATGATACGCAGTATTTT	CASSRAGSYDTQYF
TRBV7-4	.	TRBJ2-7	many	TGTGCCAGCAGTCCCGTTCAGAATTCCTACGAGCAGTACTTC	CASSPVQNSYEQYF
TRBV20-1	TRBD1	TRBJ2-7	many	TGCAGTGCCACGGACAGGGTCTACGAGCAGTACTTC	CSATDRVYEQYF
TRBV12-3/TRBV12-4	TRBD1	TRBJ1-1	many	TGTGCCAGCAGTTTTGGACAGGGGGTTACTGAAGCTTTCTTT	CASSFGQGVTEAFF
TRBV20-1	.	TRBJ2-1	many	TGCAGTGCTAGACCCAGGACTGAAAATGAGCAGTTCTTC	CSARPRTENEQFF
TRBV5-1	TRBD1	TRBJ2-7	many	TGCGCCAGCAGCTTGACAGGGGGCGAGTACGAGCAGTACTTC	CASSLTGGEYEQYF
TRBV7-9	TRBD1	TRBJ1-2	many	TGTGCCAGCAGGTTTCCGGGACAGGGCAACTATGGCTACACCTTC	CASRFPGQGNYGYTF
TRBV7-2	.	TRBJ1-3	few	TGTGCCTCGGGAACAAATTCTGGAAACACCATATATTTT	CASGTNSGNTIYF
TRBV20-1	.	TRBJ2-2	many	TGCAGTGCTAGAGGGAACTCCGGGGAGCTGTTTTTT	CSARGNSGELFF
TRBV20-1	.	TRBJ2-7	.	TGCAGTGCTAGAGATAACTTACGGAGTGACTCCTACGAGCAGTACTTC	CSARDNLRSDSYEQYF
TRBV2	TRBD2	TRBJ2-1	many	TGTGCCAGCAGCACACTAGCGTCCTACAATGAGCAGTTCTTC	CASSTLASYNEQFF
TRBV5-1	TRBD2	TRBJ2-2	many	TGCGCCAGCTCCGGGACTAGCGATCGCACCGGGGAGCTGTTTTTT	CASSGTSDRTGELFF
TRBV20-1	.	TRBJ1-5	many	TGCAGTGCTAGAGTCGCGGCAGGGTCCCAGCATTTT	CSARVAAGSQHF
TRBV12-3/TRBV12-4	TRBD2	TRBJ2-2	many	TGTGCCAGCAGCAACCCTCGGGACTACTCGGGGGGGGAGCTGTTTTTT	CASSNPRDYSGGELFF
TRBV12-3/TRBV12-4	.	TRBJ2-7	many	TGTGCCAGCAGTTTAAGAACAGGAGGGTTCTACGAGCAGTACTTC	CASSLRTGGFYEQYF
TRBV7-2	TRBD1	TRBJ2-1	few	TGTGCCAGCAGCTTGGACAGGGGTAGGGAGCAGTTCTTC	CASSLDRGREQFF
TRBV29-1	.	TRBJ1-1	many	TGCAGCGTTGCCCTTAGGGCGTCTTGGAACACTGAAGCTTTCTTT	CSVALRASWNTEAFF